The following is a T cell receptor (beta chain) sequence with its context. Its antigen remains unidentified. Trimming removed 1 base from V and 5 bases from J; junction bases left unmatched: 16. The CDR3 contains 18 residues. Germline CDR1 is SGHAT and CDR2 is FQNNGV. MiXCR, applied by TCRdb to the 5' RACE reads, yields one record per CDR3 protein. The sample has about 150,000 distinct CDR3 sequences, 30% to 35% seen once. The entry originates in a study of T-cell memory formation after mild COVID-19. On the study more broadly: Clustering of TCRs was largely donor specific. Findings and limits, study-wide: CD8+ contracting clones occupied EMRA, while CD4+ ones occupied mainly CM and EM. Pre-infection memory contained some responding clones, which suggested that cross-reactive memory had joined. Day 15 to 85 contracting clones showed balanced CD4/CD8; later expanders leaned CD4+.

Input material: PBMCs or a T cell subset sorted from them (not recorded which). The J gene is TRBJ1-2, the V gene TRBV11-2, with 7 bases aligning to TRBD1. This TCR was recovered from an adult woman who had mild COVID-19 (a few samples of this study predate the infection). Cell type and time point are not known. The CDR3, as DNA: TGTGCCAGCAGCTTAGTGGGACAGACTATAAACCCCGAGTATGGCTACACCTTC. Encoded protein: CASSLVGQTINPEYGYTF.